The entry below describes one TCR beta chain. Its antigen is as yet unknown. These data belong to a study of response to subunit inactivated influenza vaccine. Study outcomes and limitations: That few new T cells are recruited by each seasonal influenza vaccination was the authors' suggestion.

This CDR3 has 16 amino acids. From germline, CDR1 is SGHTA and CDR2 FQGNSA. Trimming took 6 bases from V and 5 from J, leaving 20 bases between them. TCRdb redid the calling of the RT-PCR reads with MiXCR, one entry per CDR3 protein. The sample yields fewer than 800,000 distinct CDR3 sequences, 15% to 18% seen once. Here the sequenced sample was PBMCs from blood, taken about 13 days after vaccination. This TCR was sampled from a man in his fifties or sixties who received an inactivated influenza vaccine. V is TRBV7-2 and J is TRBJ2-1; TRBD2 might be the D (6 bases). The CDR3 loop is CASRAGSGVPDNEQFF. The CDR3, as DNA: TGTGCCAGCAGGGCCGGCTCGGGAGTCCCCGACAATGAGCAGTTCTTC.